This TCR beta chain was observed in a study of Ad26.COV2.S vaccination and SARS-CoV-2 variants. TCRdb's table, derived via immunoSEQ multiplex PCR, lists solely in-frame clones and lacks some. The sample records some 250,000 clones, around 89% being singletons. Treatment denoted: over 15 received Ad26.COV2.S at low or high dose, single or two shots; a few received placebo; per-sample allocation not given. At day 63 after the first vaccine or placebo injection, samples were drawn. It was Wuhan-strain SARS-CoV-2 spike that the Ad26 vaccine vector expressed. In germline, CDR1 is MNHEY, CDR2 SVGAGI. Unmatched junction bases numbered 2, after V lost 6 bases and J lost 4 bases. The CDR3 has 13 amino acids.

V and J are TRBV6-5 and TRBJ1-2, with 10 positions matching TRBD1. Sequenced material: peripheral blood, taken in a trial of Ad26.COV2.S vaccine versus placebo. This clonotype was sampled from a person aged 18 to 65 who received the Ad26.COV2.S COVID-19 vaccine or a placebo. CDR3 amino acids: CASRRTGGYGYTF. CDR3 nucleotides: TGTGCCAGCAGACGGACAGGGGGCTATGGCTACACCTTC.